This TCR beta chain appears in the sequencing data of a study of T cell clonality in common variable immunodeficiency. The study's findings and limits: Patient heterogeneity in the CVID cohort limited correlations between repertoire features and clinical complications. Fewer deletions and N-nucleotide insertions were reportedly seen in common variable immunodeficiency TCR beta sequences.

Caucasian heritage predominated among both patients and controls. CVID subjects were neither ill nor on immunomodulatory or immunosuppressive medication at sampling. Method: immunoSEQ multiplex PCR; TCRdb's copy keeps in-frame clones and lacks some. The repertoire yields 15,000 to 20,000 clones, none seen only once; the top ten contain around 6.1%. Germline-derived CDR1 and CDR2 are SSHAT and FNYEAQ (reference sequence). The CDR3 length is 15 residues. V lost 2 bases to trimming and J lost 5 bases; unmatched junction nucleotides: 7. This clone came up a few times. Antigen: not known. Sequencing ends 3 residues short of the CDR3 end; the germline J gene provides the rest.

The sequence came from a human donor with common variable immunodeficiency. The specimen was peripheral blood mononuclear cells. This chain uses TRBV7-7 with TRBJ2-5; 8 bases agree with TRBD2. The covered CDR3 bases are TGTGCCAGCAGCTTAAGCGGGCTAGCGGGCGAGACC. Protein product: CASSLSGLAGET. The entire CDR3 protein is CASSLSGLAGETQYF.